A single TCR beta chain is shown here with its context. The antigen remains undetermined. The sample belongs to a study of OX40 agonist ivuxolimab in advanced cancers. Whole-study results and caveats: The expanded peripheral T cells' antigen specificity was not determined.

Per the germline V gene, CDR1 is SEHNR and CDR2 is FQNEAQ (reference sequence). This CDR3 is 15 amino acids long. V shed 1 base, J shed 4 bases, and the junction held 3 bases outside the gene matches. Sequencing was performed with immunoSEQ multiplex PCR; in TCRdb, only in-frame clones are kept and a portion is missing. The sample carries tens of thousands of clones, roughly 86% recorded once. The genes are TRBV7-9 and TRBJ2-2; 7 bases match TRBD1. The material was CD4+ or CD8+ T cells sorted from blood, obtained in a trial of the OX40 agonist ivuxolimab. The TCR sequence derives from an adult with an advanced solid tumor such as melanoma, head and neck, liver or kidney cancer. The DNA of the CDR3 is TGTGCCAGCAGCTTAGTGTCAGGGGGCACCGGGGAGCTGTTTTTT. Translated: CASSLVSGGTGELFF. The entire variable domain, with the rest obtained from reference TRBV7-9 and TRBJ2-2, is as follows: DTGVSQNPRHKITKRGQNVTFRCDPISEHNRLYWYRQTLGQGPEFLTYFQNEAQLEKSRLLSDRFSAERPKGSFSTLEIQRTEQGDSAMYLCASSLVSGGTGELFFGEGSRLTVL.